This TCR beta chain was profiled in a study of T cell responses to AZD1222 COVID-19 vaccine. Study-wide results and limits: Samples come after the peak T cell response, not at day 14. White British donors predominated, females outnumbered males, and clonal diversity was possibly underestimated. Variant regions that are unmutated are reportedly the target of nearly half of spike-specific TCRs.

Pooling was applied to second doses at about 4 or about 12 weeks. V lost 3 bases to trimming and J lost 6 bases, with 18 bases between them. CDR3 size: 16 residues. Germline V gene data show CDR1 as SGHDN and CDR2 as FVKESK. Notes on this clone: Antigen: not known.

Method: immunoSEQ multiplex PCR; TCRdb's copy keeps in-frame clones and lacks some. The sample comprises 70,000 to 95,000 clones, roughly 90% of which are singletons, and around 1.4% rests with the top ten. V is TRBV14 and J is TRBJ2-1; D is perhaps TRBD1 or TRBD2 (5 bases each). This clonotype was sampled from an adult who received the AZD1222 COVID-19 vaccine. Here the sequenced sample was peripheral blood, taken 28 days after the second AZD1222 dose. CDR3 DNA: TGTGCCAGCAGCCATCTTTCAGGGACGATTGGCAATGAGCAGTTCTTC. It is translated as CASSHLSGTIGNEQFF.